This is a list of T cell receptor beta chains from one sample in a study of T cells in Graves' hyperthyroidism and ophthalmopathy. One entry per CDR3 protein results from TCRdb running MiXCR on the multiplex PCR reads. The sample includes about 680,000 distinct CDR3 sequences, around a third of them seen just once. The sample taken for sequencing was blood. Source of these receptors: a woman aged 40-49 years with Graves' hyperthyroidism. The CDR3 runs from the conserved cysteine through the conserved F or W. Only some rows state a clone size, as once, few, many or a class for expanded clones.

V gene,clone size,CDR3 length,CDR3 protein
TRBV29-1,-,13,CSAKQGFNYGYTF
TRBV3-1,-,12,CASGQGAGGYTF
TRBV10-3,few,14,CAISDRGGNEKLFF
TRBV2,-,14,CASIIDRQGVEAFF
TRBV20-1,-,12,CSASYRDPGQYF
TRBV12-3/TRBV12-4,many,20,CASSNPNRVSASAGANVLTF
TRBV29-1,-,15,CSASGIAISQETQYF
TRBV6-1,-,14,CASSEVGENNEQYF
TRBV7-6,-,15,CASSAGGTGSYEQYF
TRBV7-2,many,14,CASSLASGGDGYTF
TRBV5-1,many,12,CASSLSESEAFF
TRBV20-1,many,12,CSTGQVSYEQYF
TRBV11-2,-,15,CASSLDAGLSYEQYF
TRBV7-9,-,16,CASSWSFRGSKETQYF
TRBV29-1,-,14,CSVVPGLADNEQYF
TRBV2,-,11,CASIKIGELFF
TRBV6-6,many,14,CASSEGVFNTEAFF
TRBV24-1,many,13,CATSEQLLSPLHF
TRBV6-1,few,14,CASRLRGGRTEAFF
TRBV6-5,-,15,CASSYSTQVNYGYTF
TRBV2,-,18,CASSTGTSPGRMEYEQYF
TRBV10-1,many,14,CASSLGQDTGELFF
TRBV14,-,12,CASSHITDTQYF
TRBV4-2,few,17,CASSQDSERGGAETQYF
TRBV7-8,-,18,CASSPRDRGRSGANVLTF
TRBV11-3,-,15,CASSLRSRENTEAFF
TRBV7-8,many,15,CASSPGGWGTTEAFF
TRBV15,many,13,CATSSPDPGEAFF
TRBV7-9,-,17,CASSQAPRSGQNQPQHF
TRBV24-1,-,14,CATSDKGSGNTIYF
TRBV18,few,12,CASSPTPETQYF
TRBV6-5,-,13,CASRPREGYEQYF
TRBV19,-,14,CASRLNRVNTEAFF
TRBV9,-,14,CASSVGAGLYEQYF
TRBV7-2,-,13,CASSPDRVTEAFF
TRBV12-3/TRBV12-4,many,14,CASSLLRPSDGYTF
TRBV2,-,15,CASSLLTGVNSPLHF
TRBV5-1,few,15,CASSLVTVDSYEQYF
TRBV12-3/TRBV12-4,-,13,CASTRDGFYGYTF
TRBV10-3,many,14,CAISFRGPAGELFF
TRBV15,many,16,CATSRVLTGGHEKLFF
TRBV10-3,many,15,CAISDRTAGANVLTF
TRBV11-2,-,13,CASSSRPGEVAFF
TRBV4-3,many,13,CASSQTSNTEAFF
TRBV29-1,few,14,CSLHGDRGYNEQYF
TRBV25-1,-,14,CATLGTGGRDEQYF
TRBV6-6,few,15,CASSYSVAPRNTIYF
TRBV7-9,many,15,CASSSGGGAAYEQYF
TRBV15,many,15,CATSREAGSNSPLHF
TRBV19,-,15,CASSSGQGPPYEQYF
TRBV19,many,15,CASSARDRVWQKLFF
TRBV12-3/TRBV12-4,many,12,CASSTPGTEAFF
TRBV6-1,-,18,CASSGASSGQFFNYGYTF